Here is one T cell receptor (beta chain) with its context. As processed by the authors: From reference gene primer amplification, estimates of nucleated cell counts were derived. TCRdb's table, derived via immunoSEQ multiplex PCR, lists solely in-frame clones and lacks some. V and J calls and clone size are those listed in that table; D and trimming were worked out from the DNA. This sample has tens of thousands of clones, with more than 65% found just once. The data were obtained in a study of blood T cell repertoires in COVID-19. About the research overall: Donors in the United States, Italy and Spain gave samples during acute or convalescent COVID-19. T cells, B-cell-depleted T cells, or PBMCs provided the cDNA or gDNA that served as material.

The germline V gene encodes CDR1 KGHSH and CDR2 LQKENI. V shed 3 bases and J shed 2 bases, with 13 bases lying between them. The CDR3 consists of 15 residues. The V call is TRBV18, the J call TRBJ2-5; weak D call: TRBD1 (6 bases). This clonotype was sampled from a woman aged 80 or older with active or convalescent COVID-19. Sequencing was performed on peripheral blood. The CDR3 loop reads CASSPSWGPQETQYF. In DNA, the CDR3 is TGTGCCAGCTCACCCAGCTGGGGGCCACAAGAGACCCAGTACTTC.